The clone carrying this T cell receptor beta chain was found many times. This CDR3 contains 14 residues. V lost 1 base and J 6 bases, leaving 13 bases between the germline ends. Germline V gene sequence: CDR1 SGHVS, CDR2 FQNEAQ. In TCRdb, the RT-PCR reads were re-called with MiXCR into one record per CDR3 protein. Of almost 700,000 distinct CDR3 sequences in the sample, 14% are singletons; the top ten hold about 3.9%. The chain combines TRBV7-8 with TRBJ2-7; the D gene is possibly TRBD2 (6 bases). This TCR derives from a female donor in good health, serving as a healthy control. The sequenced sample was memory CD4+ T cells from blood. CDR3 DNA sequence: TGTGCCAGCAGCTTAGGTTCCCAGGGAGGCGAGCAGTACTTC. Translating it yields CASSLGSQGGEQYF.